A selection of T cell receptor beta chains follows, all from one sample in a study of blood T cell repertoires in COVID-19. Generated by immunoSEQ multiplex PCR, the TCRdb table keeps only in-frame clones and is missing some. Of around 99,000 clones listed, approximately 85% are singletons. The source material was peripheral blood. All receptors derive from a woman aged 80 or older with active or convalescent COVID-19. The CDR3 runs from the conserved cysteine through the conserved F or W. Part of the rows lack a size; the others show once, few, many or a class for expanded clones.

clone_size,v_call,cdr3_length,cdr3_aa
NA,TRBV5-1,16,CASSLALGAIQETQYF
NA,TRBV11-2,11,CASSYSFEQFF
NA,TRBV7-2,16,CASSWVTSGASYEQYF
NA,TRBV28,12,CASTDFREEQYF
NA,TRBV6-1,16,CASSALYGTGDYEQFF
once,TRBV18,14,CASSPPDMSYEQYF
NA,TRBV6-1,14,CASSQTGGPNEQFF
few,TRBV4-3,15,CASSARGGPTYGYTF
few,TRBV18,15,CASSPLGGEDQPQHF
NA,TRBV5-4,11,CASSNGLVLAF
NA,TRBV5-1,14,CASSLESGRDEQFF
NA,TRBV6-5,15,CASSYSGTGNYEQYF
NA,TRBV24-1,14,CATSDSGGRYGYTF
NA,TRBV3-1/TRBV3-2,16,CASSHPGGLSTDTQYF
once,TRBV6-1,15,CASSEAWTGGDTQYF
few,TRBV5-1,16,CASSLVVAGNNSPLHF
few,TRBV18,13,CASSPQGDQPQHF
NA,TRBV29-1,13,CSARTEPASSAFF
NA,TRBV7-9,16,CASSDIAGPNYNEQFF
NA,TRBV19,14,CASNPGQGVTEAFF
NA,TRBV20-1,11,CSARDGTGQFF
NA,TRBV7-3,13,CATSLAGADTQYF
NA,TRBV9,16,CASSDERGGSNSPLHF
many,TRBV27,13,CASSATPNTEAFF
NA,TRBV7-2,14,CASSLRLAPHEQFF
once,TRBV10-3,18,CAISESASGRAGQETQYF
NA,TRBV5-6,15,CASSRQGGYSDEQFF
NA,TRBV28,14,CASTRKGISYGYTF
NA,TRBV7-8,13,CASSQLQSYGYTF
few,TRBV10-2,15,CASKGLAGVLNEQFF
NA,TRBV18,15,CASSPLAGVADTQYF
NA,TRBV9,15,CASSVAWGGGYEQYF
NA,TRBV9,15,CASSETSGATGELFF
NA,TRBV10-2,15,CASSGLRDSSYEQYF
NA,TRBV6-2/TRBV6-3,16,CASSYTGSRNTGELFF